Following are 27 T cell receptor beta chains from one sample sequenced in a study of blood T cell repertoires in COVID-19 (dated by TCRdb to the early 2020s). Library creation used the immunoSEQ multiplex PCR assay. TCRdb stores this immuneACCESS table with in-frame sequences only. Part of the clones is absent; in the studies checked, under half of the shortfall reflects unresolved V genes, and no reason is known for the rest. The sample data list roughly 420,000 clones, and roughly 90% of these were observed just once. The top ten clones comprise about 0.89% of the sample. Sequenced material: PBMCs or T cells enriched from blood (not recorded which). These TCRs come from a woman in her thirties with acute COVID-19.

The V gene is TRBV14, the J gene TRBJ2-1, with 8 bases matching TRBD1. The germline gives CDR1 SGHDN, CDR2 FVKESK. The junction had 4 bases not matched to a gene; V was cut back by 0 bases and J by 3 bases. The CDR3 totals 16 residues. CDR3 in amino acids: CASSQETGAFYNEQFF. CDR3 nucleotides: TGTGCCAGCAGCCAAGAGACAGGGGCGTTCTACAATGAGCAGTTCTTC.

This clone was counted a few times. Additional DNA sequences in this sample encode the identical CDR3. The chain employs TRBV2 and TRBJ2-3; perhaps TRBD2 as D (6 bases). Germline CDR1 is SNHLY and CDR2 is FYNNEI. The CDR3 sequence is 15 residues long. The V end lost 4 bases, the J end lost 1 base, and 12 bases lay between the germline ends. In nucleotides, the CDR3 is TGTGCCAGCAGTGGAAGGAGGGGCGGCACAGATACGCAGTATTTT. This codes for CASSGRRGGTDTQYF.

The chain couples TRBV5-1 to TRBJ2-5; tentative D call: TRBD1 (6 bases). Germline values: CDR1 SGHRS, CDR2 YFSETQ. CDR3 length equals 14 residues. Trimming removed 0 bases at V and 4 bases at J, with 10 bases between. The CDR3 nucleotides read TGCGCCAGCAGCTTGGTTGGGGGCGGAGAGACCCAGTACTTC. Protein: CASSLVGGGETQYF.

The rearrangement joins TRBV30 to TRBJ1-1; 8 bases match TRBD1. Trimming cost V 1 base and J 1 base; bases outside gene matches: 14. The CDR3 has 18 amino acids. From germline, CDR1 is GTSNPN and CDR2 SVGIG (reference sequence). The CDR3 coding sequence is TGTGCCTGGAGTGGCAGGGGGCGAACCCCCATGAAGAACACTGAAGCTTTCTTT. Its protein product is CAWSGRGRTPMKNTEAFF. The full variable domain, in which reference TRBV30 and TRBJ1-1 provide the parts outside the CDR3, is SQTIHQWPATLVQPVGSPLSLECTVEGTSNPNLYWYRQAAGRGLQLLFYSVGIGQISSEVPQNLSASRPQDRQFILSSKKLLLSDSGFYLCAWSGRGRTPMKNTEAFFGQGTRLTVV.

This chain connects TRBV5-6 to TRBJ1-4; 8 bases map to TRBD1. This CDR3 region has 13 residues. Germline-derived CDR1 and CDR2 are SGHDT and YYEEEE. With 0 bases clipped from V and 16 bases from J, the junction kept 8 bases outside the gene matches. The CDR3 loop is CASSLGRTGKRFF. CDR3 nucleotides: TGTGCCAGCAGCTTGGGGCGGACAGGGAAAAGGTTTTTT. The full variable domain, with the rest looked up from reference TRBV5-6 and TRBJ1-4, is DAGVTQSPTHLIKTRGQQVTLRCSPKSGHDTVSWYQQALGQGPQFIFQYYEEEERQRGNFPDRFSGHQFPNYSSELNVNALLLGDSALYLCASSLGRTGKRFFGSGTQLSVL.

The chain has TRBV29-1 and TRBJ1-1; 10 positions agree with TRBD1. CDR3 size: 13 residues. After removal of 5 bases from V and 4 bases from J, the junction contained 4 bases not matched to a gene. The germline V gene has CDR1 SQVTM and CDR2 ANQGSEA. This CDR3 reads CSVRDRGITEAFF. In DNA, the CDR3 is TGCAGCGTTCGGGACAGGGGAATCACTGAAGCTTTCTTT.

The chain links TRBV3-1 (or the pseudogene TRBV3-2) to TRBJ2-7, with no clear D. Per the germline V gene, CDR1 is LGHDT and CDR2 is YNNKEL (reference sequence). The CDR3 contains 14 residues. Trimming pared 0 bases from V and 7 bases from J, leaving 13 bases between. CDR3 sequence: CASSQDSGHGEQYF. CDR3 in DNA: TGTGCCAGCAGCCAAGACAGTGGCCACGGGGAGCAGTACTTC.

The chain combines TRBV19 with TRBJ2-1, with D maybe TRBD2 (6 bases). Trimming took off 5 bases at V and 7 bases at J, with 27 bases between the two ends. This CDR3 has 18 residues. CDR1 and CDR2 from the germline V gene are LNHDA and SQIVND (reference sequence). The chain's CDR3 is CASSPTFSGGRGRNEQFF. The CDR3, as DNA: TGTGCCAGTAGTCCAACCTTTTCCGGGGGAAGGGGACGTAATGAGCAGTTCTTC. Full variable domain (remainder filled in from reference TRBV19 and TRBJ2-1): DGGITQSPKYLFRKEGQNVTLSCEQNLNHDAMYWYRQDPGQGLRLIYYSQIVNDFQKGDIAEGYSVSREKKESFPLTVTSAQKNPTAFYLCASSPTFSGGRGRNEQFFGPGTRLTVL.

The V call is TRBV7-3, the J call TRBJ2-1, with 11 positions matching TRBD2. V trimming: 8 bases; J trimming: 5 bases; junction bases outside the gene matches: 5. CDR1 is SGHTA, CDR2 FQGTGA, per germline. This CDR3 spans 14 amino acids. The CDR3 protein is CASGTSGGDNEQFF. The CDR3 DNA reads TGTGCCAGCGGGACTAGCGGCGGTGACAATGAGCAGTTCTTC. Full variable domain (rest looked up from reference TRBV7-3 and TRBJ2-1): GAGVSQTPSNKVTEKGKYVELRCDPISGHTALYWYRQSLGQGPEFLIYFQGTGAADDSGLPNDRFFAVRPEGSVSTLKIQRTERGDSAVYLCASGTSGGDNEQFFGPGTRLTVL.

V gene TRBV6-4 combines with J gene TRBJ2-2; possible D gene TRBD1, 6 bases. Trimming took 5 bases from V and 0 from J, leaving 10 bases between them. The germline CDR1 and CDR2 sequences are MRHNA and SNTAGT. CDR3 size: 15 residues. CDR3 residues: CASSRDITNTGELFF. CDR3 nucleotide sequence: TGTGCCAGCAGTAGGGACATAACGAACACCGGGGAGCTGTTTTTT.

The rearrangement links TRBV21-1 to TRBJ2-7; the DNA was not compared with TRBD1, the D call given in the table. TRBV21-1 is a documented pseudogene. CDR3 size: 14 residues. DNA of the CDR3: TGTGCCAGCGACCTGGACAGGGGCTACCACGAGCAGTACTTC. Translation gives CASDLDRGYHEQYF.

J is TRBJ2-3 and V is TRBV7-6, with 13 bases lining up with TRBD2. Germline CDR1 and CDR2: SGHVS and FNYEAQ. This CDR3 has 17 residues. Trimming removed 4 bases from V and 1 base from J; junction bases left unmatched: 5. The CDR3 sequence is CASSSYGTSGGTDTQYF. CDR3 nucleotides: TGTGCCAGCAGCTCGTACGGGACTAGCGGGGGCACAGATACGCAGTATTTT.

The genes are TRBV10-3 and TRBJ1-5, with 10 bases matching TRBD1. Germline-derived CDR1 and CDR2 are ENHRY and SYGVKD. The CDR3 loop spans 13 amino acids. The ends lost 11 bases at V and 5 bases at J; junction bases unmatched: 6. The CDR3 reads CASSGTGDQPQHF. The CDR3 DNA reads as TGTGCCTCCTCCGGGACAGGGGATCAGCCCCAGCATTTT.

The rearrangement uses TRBV10-3 and TRBJ2-3, with 9 bases fitting TRBD2. J was trimmed by 5 bases and V by 4 bases; bases with no gene match: 16. This CDR3 region has 18 residues. The germline V gene has CDR1 ENHRY and CDR2 SYGVKD. In DNA, the CDR3 is TGTGCCATCAGTGGTCCCGGCCCGAGTAGCGGGGGAGGAGATACGCAGTATTTT. Its translation is CAISGPGPSSGGGDTQYF.

The chain uses TRBV30 and TRBJ1-6; possible D gene TRBD1, 6 bases. The V and J ends lost 3 bases and 14 bases respectively, with 23 bases between them. Germline loops: CDR1 GTSNPN, CDR2 SVGIG (reference sequence). This CDR3 region has 15 residues. This CDR3 reads CAWRPKGTQGSSLHF. CDR3 DNA sequence: TGTGCCTGGAGGCCGAAGGGGACACAGGGTTCGTCCCTCCACTTT.

The chain carries TRBV10-3 and TRBJ2-3, with D maybe TRBD1 (6 bases). Germline lookup yields CDR1 ENHRY and CDR2 SYGVKD. Trimming stripped 11 bases from V and 6 bases from J, with 18 bases between. CDR3 size: 13 residues. Here the CDR3 DNA reads TGTGCCGCTAGTAAAGGGGGAACCGATACGCAGTATTTT. It is translated as CAASKGGTDTQYF.

The rearrangement joins TRBV6-1 to TRBJ1-6; 9 positions agree with TRBD1. Trimming at V came to 3 bases and at J to 7 bases, leaving 4 bases not matched to a gene. Germline V CDR1 and CDR2: MNHNS, SASEGT. The CDR3 contains 15 residues. CDR3 coding DNA: TGTGCCAGCAGTGACGTGGACAGGGGCAATTCACCCCTCCACTTT. As protein: CASSDVDRGNSPLHF.

This chain links TRBV5-5 with TRBJ2-5; TRBD1 agrees at 8 bases. CDR1 SGHKS and CDR2 YYEKEE come from the germline V gene (reference sequence). J lost 5 bases, V lost 4 bases, and 13 bases had no gene match. The CDR3 contains 16 residues. The CDR3 is CASSPQKTGDHETQYF. DNA of the CDR3: TGTGCCAGCAGCCCGCAGAAGACAGGGGATCACGAGACCCAGTACTTC.

This clone was observed a few times. V is TRBV29-1 and J is TRBJ1-2; 11 nucleotides match TRBD1. Germline V gene sequence: CDR1 SQVTM, CDR2 ANQGSEA. This CDR3 is built from 16 residues. V gave up 5 bases and J gave up 0 bases; unmatched junction bases: 8. The CDR3 sequence: CSVTGTGGPANYGYTF. The CDR3 nucleotides are TGCAGCGTTACAGGGACAGGGGGGCCAGCTAACTATGGCTACACCTTC.

The gene calls are TRBV27 and TRBJ1-2, with 8 bases lining up with TRBD1. Germline trimming cut 5 bases from V and 8 bases from J; bases unmatched to any gene: 4. This CDR3 comprises 12 residues. Germline V gene data show CDR1 as MNHEY and CDR2 as SMNVEV (reference sequence). CDR3: CASSQGAGGYTF. CDR3 DNA: TGTGCCAGCAGTCAGGGGGCGGGGGGCTACACCTTC.

CDR3 in amino acids: CASSELSAGDMKLEAFF. Here the CDR3 DNA reads TGTGCCAGCAGTGAATTATCGGCTGGGGACATGAAACTTGAAGCTTTCTTT. The J gene is TRBJ1-1, the V gene TRBV2; D may be TRBD1 (6 bases). There are 17 residues in the CDR3. Per germline, CDR1 SNHLY and CDR2 FYNNEI. V was clipped by 2 bases and J by 7 bases, with 23 bases between them.

The chain recombines TRBV24-1 with TRBJ2-3; TRBD1 agrees at 7 bases. The CDR3 is 15 amino acids. The germline CDR1 and CDR2 sequences are KGHDR and SFDVKD. After removal of 3 bases from V and 2 bases from J, the junction contained 4 bases not matched to a gene. The CDR3 is CATSDRDSITDTQYF. Here the CDR3 DNA reads TGTGCCACCAGTGATCGGGACAGCATCACAGATACGCAGTATTTT.

J is TRBJ2-7 and V is TRBV2, with 10 bases matching TRBD1. Germline values: CDR1 SNHLY, CDR2 FYNNEI. The CDR3 has 16 residues. With V trimmed by 10 bases and J by 4 bases, 16 bases remained unmatched. CDR3 in amino acids: CAIRTKFRDRGYEQYF. The CDR3 region has the DNA TGTGCCATCAGGACGAAATTTCGGGACAGGGGATACGAGCAGTACTTC.

This chain links TRBV2 with TRBJ1-4; 7 bases are a match to TRBD1. This CDR3 region has 14 residues. The V segment lost 11 bases and the J segment 8 bases; nucleotides outside the gene matches: 14. The V gene's germline CDR1 is SNHLY and CDR2 FYNNEI. The CDR3 loop is CASHSGQTGEKLFF. The CDR3 DNA follows: TGTGCCTCCCATTCGGGACAGACGGGGGAAAAACTGTTTTTT.

V usage is TRBV27 and J usage is TRBJ2-7; 9 bases are shared with TRBD1. Germline assignment: CDR1 MNHEY and CDR2 SMNVEV (reference sequence). This CDR3 is 17 amino acids long. V gave up 7 bases and J gave up 1 base; unmatched junction bases: 14. CDR3 sequence reads: CASIDILRDRESYEQYF. CDR3 nucleotide sequence: TGTGCCAGCATTGACATCCTCCGGGACAGGGAGTCCTACGAGCAGTACTTC.

The chain recombines TRBV7-8 with TRBJ2-1; the match to TRBD2 covers 8 bases. CDR1 is SGHVS and CDR2 is FQNEAQ in the germline V gene. This CDR3 comprises 20 residues. V lost 1 base, J lost 11 bases, and 25 bases stayed unmatched. Here the CDR3 DNA reads TGTGCCAGCAGCTTAGGGGGAATACTAGCGGACCCCCGTCCCCTCCTTAAGCAGTTCTTC. As protein: CASSLGGILADPRPLLKQFF.

CDR3: CASSLQRGGRNPGELFF. DNA for the CDR3: TGTGCCAGCAGCTTGCAGCGGGGGGGCCGGAATCCCGGGGAGCTGTTTTTT. V usage is TRBV5-6 and J usage is TRBJ2-2; 10 bases align to TRBD2. This CDR3 comprises 17 residues. Unmatched junction bases numbered 9, after V lost 1 base and J lost 6 bases. CDR1 is SGHDT and CDR2 is YYEEEE in the germline V gene.